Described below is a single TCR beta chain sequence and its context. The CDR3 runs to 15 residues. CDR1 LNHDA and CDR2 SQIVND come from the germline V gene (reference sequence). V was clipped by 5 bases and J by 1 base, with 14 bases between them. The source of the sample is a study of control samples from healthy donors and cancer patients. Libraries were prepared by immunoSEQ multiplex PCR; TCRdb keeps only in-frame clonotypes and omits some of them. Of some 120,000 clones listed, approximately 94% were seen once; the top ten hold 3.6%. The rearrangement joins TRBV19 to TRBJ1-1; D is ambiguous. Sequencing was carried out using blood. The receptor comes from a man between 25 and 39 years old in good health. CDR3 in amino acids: CASSAGSPGNTEAFF. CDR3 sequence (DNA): TGTGCCAGTAGTGCGGGATCACCGGGGAACACTGAAGCTTTCTTT.